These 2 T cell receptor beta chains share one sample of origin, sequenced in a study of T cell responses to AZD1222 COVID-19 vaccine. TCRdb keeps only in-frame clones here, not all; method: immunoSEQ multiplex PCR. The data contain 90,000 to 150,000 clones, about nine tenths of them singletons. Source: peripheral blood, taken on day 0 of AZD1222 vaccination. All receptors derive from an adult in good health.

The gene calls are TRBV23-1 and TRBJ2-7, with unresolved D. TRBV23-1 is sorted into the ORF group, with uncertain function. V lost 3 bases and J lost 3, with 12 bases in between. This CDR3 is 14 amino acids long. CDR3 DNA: TGCGCCAGCAGTCACCCCCCGGGTTACTACGAGCAGTACTTC. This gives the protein CASSHPPGYYEQYF.

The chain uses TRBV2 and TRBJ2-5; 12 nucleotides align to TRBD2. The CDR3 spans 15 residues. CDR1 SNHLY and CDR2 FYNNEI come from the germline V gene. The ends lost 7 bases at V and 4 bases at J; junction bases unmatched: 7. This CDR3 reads CASILAGGPSETQYF. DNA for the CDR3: TGTGCCAGCATCCTAGCGGGAGGGCCGTCAGAGACCCAGTACTTC.